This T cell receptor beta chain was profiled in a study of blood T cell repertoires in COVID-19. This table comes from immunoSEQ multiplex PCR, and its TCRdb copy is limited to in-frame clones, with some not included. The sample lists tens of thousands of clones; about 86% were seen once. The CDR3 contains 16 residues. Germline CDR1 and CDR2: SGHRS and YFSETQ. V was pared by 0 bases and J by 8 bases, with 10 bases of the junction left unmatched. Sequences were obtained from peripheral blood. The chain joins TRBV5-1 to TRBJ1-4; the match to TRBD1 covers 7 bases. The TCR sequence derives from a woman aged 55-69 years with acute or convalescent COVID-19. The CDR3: CASSLVPGTDGEKLFF. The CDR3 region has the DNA TGCGCCAGCAGCTTGGTACCCGGGACAGACGGCGAAAAACTGTTTTTT.